This entry features one TCR beta chain sequence. The data were obtained in a study of T cell responses to AZD1222 COVID-19 vaccine. This table comes from immunoSEQ multiplex PCR, and its TCRdb copy is limited to in-frame clones, with some not included. The sample has fewer than 200,000 clones; 85% to 90% are singletons. The sequenced sample was peripheral blood, obtained 28 days after the second AZD1222 dose. The source is an adult who received the AZD1222 COVID-19 vaccine.

CDR3 DNA: TGTGCCAGCTCACCGGCGTACGACACTGAAGCTTTCTTT. Protein: CASSPAYDTEAFF. This chain uses TRBV18 with TRBJ1-1, with D unresolved. This CDR3 comprises 13 residues. Looked up from germline, CDR1 is KGHSH and CDR2 is LQKENI. V lost 3 bases to trimming and J lost 3 bases, with 8 bases between them.